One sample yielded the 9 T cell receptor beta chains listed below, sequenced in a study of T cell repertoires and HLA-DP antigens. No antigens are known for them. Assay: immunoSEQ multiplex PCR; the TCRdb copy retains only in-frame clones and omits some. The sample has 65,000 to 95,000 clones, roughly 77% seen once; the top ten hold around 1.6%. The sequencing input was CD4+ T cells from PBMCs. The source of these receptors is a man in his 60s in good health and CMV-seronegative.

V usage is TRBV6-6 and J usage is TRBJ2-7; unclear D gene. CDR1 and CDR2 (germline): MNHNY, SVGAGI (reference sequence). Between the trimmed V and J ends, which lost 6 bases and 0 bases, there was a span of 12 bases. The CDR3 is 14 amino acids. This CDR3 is CASSWTQSSYEQYF. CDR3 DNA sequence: TGTGCCAGCAGCTGGACCCAAAGCTCCTACGAGCAGTACTTC.

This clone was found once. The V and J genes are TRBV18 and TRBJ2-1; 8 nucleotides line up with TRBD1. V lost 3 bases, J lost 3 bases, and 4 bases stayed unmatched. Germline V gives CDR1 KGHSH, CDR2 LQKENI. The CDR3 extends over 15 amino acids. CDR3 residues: CASSPGQGNYNEQFF. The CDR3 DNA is TGTGCCAGCTCACCCGGACAGGGAAACTACAATGAGCAGTTCTTC.

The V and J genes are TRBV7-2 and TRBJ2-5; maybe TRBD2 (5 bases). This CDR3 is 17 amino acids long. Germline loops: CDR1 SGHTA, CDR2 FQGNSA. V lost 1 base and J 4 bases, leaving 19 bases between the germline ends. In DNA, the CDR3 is TGTGCCAGCAGCTTAGGGGAGTCGCGGTCGGTAGGAGAGACCCAGTACTTC. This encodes CASSLGESRSVGETQYF.

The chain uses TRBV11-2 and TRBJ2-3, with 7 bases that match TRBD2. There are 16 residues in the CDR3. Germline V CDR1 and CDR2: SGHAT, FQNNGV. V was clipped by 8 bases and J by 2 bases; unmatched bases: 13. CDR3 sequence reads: CASPSSSGKYTDTQYF. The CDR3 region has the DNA TGTGCCAGCCCAAGTTCTAGCGGCAAATACACAGATACGCAGTATTTT.

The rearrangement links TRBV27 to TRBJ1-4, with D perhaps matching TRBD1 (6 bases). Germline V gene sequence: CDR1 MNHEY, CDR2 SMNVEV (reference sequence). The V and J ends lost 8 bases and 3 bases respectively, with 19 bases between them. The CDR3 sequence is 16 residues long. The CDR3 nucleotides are TGTGCCAGCTCCACTCCCTCGACAGGCTCTAATGAAAAACTGTTTTTT. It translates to CASSTPSTGSNEKLFF.

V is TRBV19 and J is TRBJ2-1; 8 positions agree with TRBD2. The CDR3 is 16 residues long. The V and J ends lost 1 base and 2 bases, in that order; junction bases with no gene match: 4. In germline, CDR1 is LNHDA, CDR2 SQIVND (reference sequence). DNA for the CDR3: TGTGCCAGTAGTATAGCGACTAGCGCGACCTACAATGAGCAGTTCTTC. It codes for CASSIATSATYNEQFF.

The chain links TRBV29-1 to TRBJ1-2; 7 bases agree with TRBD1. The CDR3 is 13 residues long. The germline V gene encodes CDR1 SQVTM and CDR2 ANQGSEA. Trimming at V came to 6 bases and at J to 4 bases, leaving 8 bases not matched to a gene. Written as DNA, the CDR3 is TGCAGCGTGAACACACCAGGGGGCTATGGCTACACCTTC. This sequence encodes CSVNTPGGYGYTF.

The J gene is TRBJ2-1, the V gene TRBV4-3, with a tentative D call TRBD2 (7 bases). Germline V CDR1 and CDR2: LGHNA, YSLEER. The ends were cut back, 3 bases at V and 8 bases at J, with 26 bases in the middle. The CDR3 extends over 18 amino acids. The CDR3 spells CASSQKGGAGYSLHEQFF. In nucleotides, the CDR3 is TGCGCCAGCAGCCAGAAGGGGGGGGCAGGCTACTCCCTCCATGAGCAGTTCTTC.

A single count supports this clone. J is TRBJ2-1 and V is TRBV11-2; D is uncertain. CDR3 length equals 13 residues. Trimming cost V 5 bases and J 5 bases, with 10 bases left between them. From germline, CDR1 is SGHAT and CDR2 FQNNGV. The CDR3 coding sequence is TGTGCCAGCAGCCTCGACCTTAACAATGAGCAGTTCTTC. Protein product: CASSLDLNNEQFF. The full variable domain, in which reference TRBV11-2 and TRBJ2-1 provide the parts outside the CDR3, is EAGVAQSPRYKIIEKRQSVAFWCNPISGHATLYWYQQILGQGPKLLIQFQNNGVVDDSQLPKDRFSAERLKGVDSTLKIQPAKLEDSAVYLCASSLDLNNEQFFGPGTRLTVL.